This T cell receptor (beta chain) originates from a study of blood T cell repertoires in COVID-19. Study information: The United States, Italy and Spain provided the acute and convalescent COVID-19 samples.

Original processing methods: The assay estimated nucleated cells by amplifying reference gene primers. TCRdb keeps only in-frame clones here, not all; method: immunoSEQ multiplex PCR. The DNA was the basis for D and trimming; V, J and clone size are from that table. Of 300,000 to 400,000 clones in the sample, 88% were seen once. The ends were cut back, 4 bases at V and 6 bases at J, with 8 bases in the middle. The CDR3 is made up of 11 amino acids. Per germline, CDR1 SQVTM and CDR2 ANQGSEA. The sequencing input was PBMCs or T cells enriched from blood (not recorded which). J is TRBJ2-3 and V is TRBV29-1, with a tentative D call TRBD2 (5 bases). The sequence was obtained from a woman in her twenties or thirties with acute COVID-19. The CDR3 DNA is TGCAGCGTTGCCGGGATTGATACGCAGTATTTT. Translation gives CSVAGIDTQYF.